This T cell receptor beta chain was identified during a study of chemoradiotherapy in HPV16-positive cancers. Generated by immunoSEQ multiplex PCR, the TCRdb table keeps only in-frame clones and is missing some. The top ten clones hold less than 3.5% of a sample with about 2,000 clones, 90% of them seen once. The CDR3 loop spans 12 amino acids. Germline CDR1 and CDR2: MNHNY and SVGAGI (reference sequence). The J segment lost 9 bases and the V segment lost 6 bases, leaving 6 bases of the junction unmatched. The material was tumor tissue, obtained from a patient who underwent chemoradiotherapy. This TCR derives from a human donor with HPV-associated anogenital cancer. The J gene is TRBJ1-1, the V gene TRBV6-6; 8 positions agree with TRBD1. This CDR3 reads CASRSGQGKAFF. Written as DNA, the CDR3 is TGTGCCAGCAGGTCAGGACAGGGAAAAGCTTTCTTT.